This TCR beta chain is from a study of T cells in Graves' hyperthyroidism and ophthalmopathy. At the level of the study: Pretreatment peripheral blood was obtained at initial diagnosis.

Germline loops: CDR1 KGHSH, CDR2 LQKENI. The CDR3 loop spans 17 amino acids. Trimming took 3 bases from V and 6 from J, leaving 24 bases between them. This clonotype was found a few times. Amplification targeted TCR beta CDR3 regions from RNA transcripts. HTBI primers were employed in a first-round RT-PCR of the TCR CDR3. A single record per CDR3 protein comes from TCRdb applying MiXCR to the multiplex PCR reads. Found here are around 350,000 distinct CDR3 sequences, roughly 15% of them singletons; the top ten hold almost 35%. This rearrangement joins TRBV18 to TRBJ2-7, with a possible D match to TRBD2 (6 bases). The clonotype comes from a woman aged 25-40 years with Graves' hyperthyroidism that later progressed to Graves' ophthalmopathy. The source material was blood. The CDR3 region has the DNA TGTGCCAGCTCACCTAGCAGGAAGCCCGTAGCTAGCGTCGAGCAGTACTTC. Protein product: CASSPSRKPVASVEQYF. The variable domain in full, completed from reference TRBV18 and TRBJ2-7, reads NAGVMQNPRHLVRRRGQEARLRCSPMKGHSHVYWYRQLPEEGLKFMVYLQKENIIDESGMPKERFSAEFPKEGPSILRIQQVVRGDSAAYFCASSPSRKPVASVEQYFGPGTRLTVT.